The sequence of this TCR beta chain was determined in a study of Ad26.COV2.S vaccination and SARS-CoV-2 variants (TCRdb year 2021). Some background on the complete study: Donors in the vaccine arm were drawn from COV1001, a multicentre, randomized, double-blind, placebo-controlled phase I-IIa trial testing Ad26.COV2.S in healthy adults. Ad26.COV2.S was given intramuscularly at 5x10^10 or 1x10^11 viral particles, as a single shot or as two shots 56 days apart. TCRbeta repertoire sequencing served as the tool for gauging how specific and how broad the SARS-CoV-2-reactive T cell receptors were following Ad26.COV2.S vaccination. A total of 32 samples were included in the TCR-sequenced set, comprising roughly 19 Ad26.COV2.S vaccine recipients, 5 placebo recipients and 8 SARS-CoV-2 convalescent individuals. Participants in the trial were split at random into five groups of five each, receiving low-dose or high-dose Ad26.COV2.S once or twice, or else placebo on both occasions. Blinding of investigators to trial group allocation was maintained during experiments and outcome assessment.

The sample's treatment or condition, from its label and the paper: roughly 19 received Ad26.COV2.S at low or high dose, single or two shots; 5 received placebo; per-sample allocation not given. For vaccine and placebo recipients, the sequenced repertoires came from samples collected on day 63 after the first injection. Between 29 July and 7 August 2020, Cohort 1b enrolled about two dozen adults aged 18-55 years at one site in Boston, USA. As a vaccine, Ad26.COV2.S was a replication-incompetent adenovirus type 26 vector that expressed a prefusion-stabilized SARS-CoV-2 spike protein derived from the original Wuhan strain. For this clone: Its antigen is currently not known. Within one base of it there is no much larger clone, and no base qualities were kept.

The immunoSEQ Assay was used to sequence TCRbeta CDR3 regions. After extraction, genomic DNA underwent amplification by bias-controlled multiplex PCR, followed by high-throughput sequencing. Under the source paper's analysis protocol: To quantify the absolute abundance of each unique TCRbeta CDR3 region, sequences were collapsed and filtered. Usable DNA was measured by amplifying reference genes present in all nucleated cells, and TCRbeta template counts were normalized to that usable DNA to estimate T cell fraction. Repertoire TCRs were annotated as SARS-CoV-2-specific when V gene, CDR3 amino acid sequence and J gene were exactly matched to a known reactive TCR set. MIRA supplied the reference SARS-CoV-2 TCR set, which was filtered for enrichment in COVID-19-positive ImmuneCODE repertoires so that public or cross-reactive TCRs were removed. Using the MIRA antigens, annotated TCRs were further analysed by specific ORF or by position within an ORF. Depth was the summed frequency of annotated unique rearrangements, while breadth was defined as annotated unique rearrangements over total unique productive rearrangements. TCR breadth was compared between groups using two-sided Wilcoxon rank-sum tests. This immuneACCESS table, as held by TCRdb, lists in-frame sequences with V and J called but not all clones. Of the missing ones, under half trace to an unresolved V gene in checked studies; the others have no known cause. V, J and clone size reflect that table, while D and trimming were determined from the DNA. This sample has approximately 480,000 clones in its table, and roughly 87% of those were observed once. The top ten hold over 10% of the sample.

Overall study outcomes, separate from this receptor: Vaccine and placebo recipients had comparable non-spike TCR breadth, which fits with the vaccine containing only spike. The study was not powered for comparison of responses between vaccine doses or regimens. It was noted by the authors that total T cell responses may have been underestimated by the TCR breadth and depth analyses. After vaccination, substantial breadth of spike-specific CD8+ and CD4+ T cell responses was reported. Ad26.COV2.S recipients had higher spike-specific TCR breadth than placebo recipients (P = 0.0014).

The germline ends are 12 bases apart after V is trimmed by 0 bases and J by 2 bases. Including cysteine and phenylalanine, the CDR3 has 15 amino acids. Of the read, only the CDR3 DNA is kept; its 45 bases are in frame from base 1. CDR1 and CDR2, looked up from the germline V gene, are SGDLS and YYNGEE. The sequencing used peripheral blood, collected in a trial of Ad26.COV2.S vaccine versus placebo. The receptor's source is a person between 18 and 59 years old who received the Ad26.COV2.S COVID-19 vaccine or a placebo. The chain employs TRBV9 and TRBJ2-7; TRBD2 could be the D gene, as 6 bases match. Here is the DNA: TGTGCCAGCAGCGTAGGTCGGGACTCCCCCTACGAGCAGTACTTC. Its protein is CASSVGRDSPYEQYF.